Below, 25 T cell receptor beta chains from the same sample are listed, as sequenced in a study of blood T cell repertoires in COVID-19. Sequencing was performed with immunoSEQ multiplex PCR; in TCRdb, only in-frame clones are kept and a portion is missing. The table records around 140,000 clones, 75% to 90% of them present only once. The sequencing sample was made of peripheral blood. The receptors here all came from a man aged 55 to 70 with COVID-19, enrolled during active disease.

This clone occurred once. The genes are TRBV6-6 and TRBJ1-2; D might be TRBD1 (5 bases). Deletions cut 7 bases from V and 8 bases from J, with 14 bases between. Germline CDR1 MNHNY, CDR2 SVGAGI (reference sequence). The CDR3 sequence is 12 residues long. The CDR3, as DNA: TGTGCCAGCAATGGTGGGGGGATGGGCTACACCTTC. It translates to CASNGGGMGYTF.

The chain links TRBV30 to TRBJ1-5, with D possibly being TRBD1 (5 bases). V was shortened by 7 bases and J by 4 bases, with 17 bases between the two germline ends. Germline assignment: CDR1 GTSNPN and CDR2 SVGIG (reference sequence). This CDR3 region has 14 residues. CDR3 region: CASGPGGGNQPQHF. The DNA for the CDR3 is TGTGCCTCGGGACCGGGGGGAGGGAATCAGCCCCAGCATTTT.

This clone has only one observation. The chain has TRBV6-5 and TRBJ1-3, with a possible D match to TRBD1 (6 bases). This CDR3 has 16 amino acids. The V and J ends lost 1 base and 0 bases respectively, with 10 bases between them. The V gene's germline CDR1 is MNHEY and CDR2 SVGAGI. The CDR3 nucleotides are TGTGCCAGCAGTTACTTCCAGGGGAGCTCTGGAAACACCATATATTTT. This gives the protein CASSYFQGSSGNTIYF.

The chain combines TRBV6-5 with TRBJ2-1, with D possibly being TRBD1 (5 bases). CDR1 and CDR2 from the germline V gene are MNHEY and SVGAGI. Trimming took 8 bases from V and 0 from J, leaving 11 bases between them. The CDR3 covers 14 residues. For the CDR3, the DNA is TGTGCCAGCCGACAGAGAATCTCCTACAATGAGCAGTTCTTC. This sequence encodes CASRQRISYNEQFF.

This chain links TRBV7-9 with TRBJ1-2; TRBD1 aligns across 7 bases. Per germline, CDR1 SEHNR and CDR2 FQNEAQ (reference sequence). The CDR3 has 12 amino acids. J was trimmed by 8 bases and V by 3 bases; bases with no gene match: 3. The CDR3 sequence: CASSFDRDGYTF. CDR3 sequence (DNA): TGTGCCAGCAGCTTCGACAGGGACGGCTACACCTTC.

The chain combines TRBV7-2 with TRBJ2-3; D gene ambiguous. The CDR3 extends over 12 amino acids. The V end was cut by 2 bases, the J end by 4 bases, with 4 bases between. The germline V gene encodes CDR1 SGHTA and CDR2 FQGNSA. Written as DNA, the CDR3 is TGTGCCAGCAGCTTATTATCAGATACGCAGTATTTT. It codes for CASSLLSDTQYF.

The V call is TRBV4-2, the J call TRBJ2-3, with D possibly TRBD2 on 6 matching bases. This CDR3 contains 16 residues. Germline-derived CDR1 and CDR2 are LGHNA and YNFKEQ. Trimming shortened V by 0 bases and J by 2 bases, and 12 bases separated the two germline ends. The DNA of the CDR3 is TGTGCCAGCAGCCAAGAGGCTAGCGCACACACAGATACGCAGTATTTT. The encoded protein is CASSQEASAHTDTQYF.

This clone was found a few times. This rearrangement joins TRBV7-3 to TRBJ2-1, with 9 bases matching TRBD2. Germline V gene data show CDR1 as SGHTA and CDR2 as FQGTGA. The V segment lost 0 bases and the J segment 6 bases; nucleotides outside the gene matches: 6. This CDR3 has 16 residues. The DNA for the CDR3 is TGTGCCAGCAGCTTAACGATGACTAGCGGAATCAATGAGCAGTTCTTC. Translation gives CASSLTMTSGINEQFF.

V gene TRBV7-2 combines with J gene TRBJ1-2; D gene unclear. CDR1 is SGHTA and CDR2 is FQGNSA in the germline V gene. This CDR3 has 13 amino acids. V was shortened by 1 base and J by 8 bases, with 11 bases between the two germline ends. Here the CDR3 reads CASSLEIAIGYTF. The CDR3 DNA follows: TGTGCCAGCAGCTTAGAAATAGCTATCGGCTACACCTTC.

The J gene is TRBJ2-2, the V gene TRBV11-2; 8 bases are a match to TRBD1. The CDR3 length is 16 residues. Germline V gene lookup returns CDR1 SGHAT and CDR2 FQNNGV. The trim removed 0 bases at V and 8 bases at J, leaving 8 bases unmatched. In nucleotides, the CDR3 is TGTGCCAGCAGCTTAGATCTCGGCAGGGGGCTAGGGGAGCTGTTTTTT. Residues: CASSLDLGRGLGELFF.

This rearrangement joins TRBV7-9 to TRBJ1-4; D uncertain. This CDR3 is 12 amino acids long. Germline-derived CDR1 and CDR2 are SEHNR and FQNEAQ (reference sequence). Trimming took 2 bases from V and 8 from J, leaving 6 bases between them. CDR3 nucleotide sequence: TGTGCCAGCAGCTTATCCGGGGAAAAACTGTTTTTT. Translation: CASSLSGEKLFF.

Here the CDR3 DNA reads TGTGCCAGCAGCTTAGCCGGTCTAAAAGAAGAGACCCAGTACTTC. It encodes CASSLAGLKEETQYF. This chain joins TRBV7-6 and TRBJ2-5; D is ambiguous. Germline CDR1 is SGHVS and CDR2 is FNYEAQ. Trimming shortened V by 0 bases and J by 3 bases, and 11 bases separated the two germline ends. The CDR3 has 15 residues.

This chain links TRBV6-5 with TRBJ2-7, with 8 bases that match TRBD1. The CDR3 sequence is 15 residues long. CDR1 and CDR2 (germline): MNHEY, SVGAGI. J gave up 2 bases and V 2 bases, and 5 bases lay outside the gene matches. The CDR3 DNA sequence: TGTGCCAGCAGTTACGGACAGGGTGGGACCTACGAGCAGTACTTC. Translation gives CASSYGQGGTYEQYF.

The V gene is TRBV14, the J gene TRBJ2-2; D uncertain. Germline values: CDR1 SGHDN, CDR2 FVKESK. Trimming removed 4 bases from V and 6 bases from J, with 18 bases in between. The CDR3 runs 16 residues. The CDR3 spells CASSPTRGGRAGELFF. CDR3 DNA sequence: TGTGCCAGCAGCCCCACGCGAGGCGGTAGAGCCGGGGAGCTGTTTTTT.

This chain links TRBV6-5 with TRBJ1-1; D is perhaps TRBD1 (5 bases). CDR3 length: 13 residues. V was pared by 10 bases and J by 1 base, with 13 bases between. Germline assignment: CDR1 MNHEY and CDR2 SVGAGI. CDR3 in amino acids: CATSNGGNTEAFF. In DNA, the CDR3 is TGTGCCACCTCAAACGGGGGGAACACTGAAGCTTTCTTT.

This clone was observed a single time. The V gene is TRBV7-9, the J gene TRBJ2-3; D gene uncertain. The CDR3 is made up of 13 amino acids. The germline V gene encodes CDR1 SEHNR and CDR2 FQNEAQ (reference sequence). V lost 3 bases to trimming and J lost 3 bases, with 7 bases between them. CDR3 sequence: CASSLLVTDTQYF. The CDR3 DNA is TGTGCCAGCAGCTTGCTAGTGACAGATACGCAGTATTTT. The full variable domain, with the rest looked up from reference TRBV7-9 and TRBJ2-3, is DTGVSQNPRHKITKRGQNVTFRCDPISEHNRLYWYRQTLGQGPEFLTYFQNEAQLEKSRLLSDRFSAERPKGSFSTLEIQRTEQGDSAMYLCASSLLVTDTQYFGPGTRLTVL.

About this clone: The same CDR3 also results from other DNA sequences found in this sample. This chain joins TRBV24-1 and TRBJ1-5; the match to TRBD1 covers 11 bases. Germline assignment: CDR1 KGHDR and CDR2 SFDVKD. CDR3 length: 16 amino acids. The ends lost 3 bases at V and 3 bases at J; junction bases unmatched: 3. The CDR3 region is CATSDVGQGDNQPQHF. The CDR3, as DNA: TGTGCCACCAGTGATGTGGGACAGGGGGACAATCAGCCCCAGCATTTT.

This clone was observed a single time. The chain recombines TRBV6-2 or TRBV6-3 with TRBJ2-2, with D unresolved. Trimming removed 8 bases at V and 0 bases at J, with 10 bases between. This CDR3 region has 14 residues. Germline CDR1 MNHEY, CDR2 SVGEGT. CDR3 in amino acids: CASCRGPNTGELFF. The CDR3 nucleotides are TGTGCCAGCTGCCGAGGTCCGAACACCGGGGAGCTGTTTTTT.

J is TRBJ1-3 and V is TRBV5-1, with TRBD1 as a possible D gene (6 bases). CDR3 length: 16 residues. The germline gives CDR1 SGHRS, CDR2 YFSETQ. The germline V and J ends were trimmed by 0 bases and 4 bases, with 14 bases remaining between them. CDR3 sequence: CASSLGSEGGGNTIYF. CDR3 DNA sequence: TGCGCCAGCAGCTTGGGATCGGAAGGGGGAGGAAACACCATATATTTT.

The CDR3 loop is CASSLLSGGARNTEAFF. CDR3 DNA: TGCGCCAGCAGCCTACTCTCAGGGGGCGCCAGGAACACTGAAGCTTTCTTT. The chain links TRBV4-3 to TRBJ1-1; 8 bases are shared with TRBD1. Germline trimming cut 4 bases from V and 1 base from J; bases unmatched to any gene: 11. This CDR3 spans 17 amino acids. Per the germline V gene, CDR1 is LGHNA and CDR2 is YSLEER.

This chain links TRBV28 with TRBJ1-5, with D uncertain. The germline V and J ends were trimmed by 5 bases and 1 base, with 9 bases remaining between them. Germline-derived CDR1 and CDR2 are MDHEN and SYDVKM. This CDR3 comprises 14 residues. CDR3 amino acids: CASSPGGSNQPQHF. CDR3 DNA sequence: TGTGCCAGCAGTCCAGGAGGGAGCAATCAGCCCCAGCATTTT.

The chain employs TRBV6-5 and TRBJ1-2, with D hard to call. V was pared by 10 bases and J by 8 bases, with 26 bases between. CDR3 size: 15 residues. In germline, CDR1 is MNHEY, CDR2 SVGAGI. CDR3 bases: TGTGCCACCTCAACCACGGGAGGAGGTCTGTCCGGCTACACCTTC. It is translated as CATSTTGGGLSGYTF.

CDR3 protein: CASSDLGRGFVRTNEKLFF. The CDR3 DNA reads as TGTGCCAGCAGTGACTTGGGCAGGGGGTTTGTTCGGACTAATGAAAAACTGTTTTTT. The gene calls are TRBV2 and TRBJ1-4, with TRBD1 matching over 7 bases. J gave up 2 bases and V 3 bases, and 15 bases lay outside the gene matches. The V gene's germline CDR1 is SNHLY and CDR2 FYNNEI. The CDR3 totals 19 residues.

The genes are TRBV10-3 and TRBJ1-2, with D hard to call. There are 13 residues in the CDR3. Germline loops: CDR1 ENHRY, CDR2 SYGVKD. V was clipped by 2 bases and J by 2 bases, with 6 bases between them. CDR3 residues: CAISERANYGYTF. As DNA, the CDR3 is TGTGCCATCAGTGAGCGCGCGAACTATGGCTACACCTTC.

The rearrangement joins TRBV30 to TRBJ1-4; 7 bases match TRBD1. There are 16 residues in the CDR3. V dropped 6 bases and J dropped 4; count of bases not matched to a gene: 14. The germline V gene has CDR1 GTSNPN and CDR2 SVGIG (reference sequence). CDR3 protein: CACNRPVQGDNEKLFF. Here the CDR3 DNA reads TGTGCCTGTAACAGGCCGGTCCAGGGGGATAATGAAAAACTGTTTTTT.